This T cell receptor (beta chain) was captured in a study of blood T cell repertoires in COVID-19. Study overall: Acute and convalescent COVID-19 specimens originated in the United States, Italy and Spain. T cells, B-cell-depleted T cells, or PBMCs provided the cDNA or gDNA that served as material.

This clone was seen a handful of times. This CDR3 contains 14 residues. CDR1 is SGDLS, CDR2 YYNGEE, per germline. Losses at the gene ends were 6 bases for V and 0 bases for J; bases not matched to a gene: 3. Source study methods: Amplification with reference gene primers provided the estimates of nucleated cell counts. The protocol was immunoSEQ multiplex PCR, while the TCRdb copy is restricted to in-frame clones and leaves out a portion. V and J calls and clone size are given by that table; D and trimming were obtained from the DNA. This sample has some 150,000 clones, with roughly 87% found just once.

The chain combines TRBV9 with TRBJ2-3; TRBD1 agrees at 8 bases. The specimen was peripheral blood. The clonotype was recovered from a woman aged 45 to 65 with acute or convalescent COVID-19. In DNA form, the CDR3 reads TGTGCCAGCAAAGGGACAGGTAGCACAGATACGCAGTATTTT. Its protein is CASKGTGSTDTQYF.